Listed below are T cell receptor beta chains from one sample, sequenced in a study of CD8 T cells in Susac syndrome. TCRdb called the immunoSEQ multiplex PCR reads again in MiXCR, with one record for every CDR3 protein. The data show around 80,000 distinct CDR3 sequences, with about 93% seen just once and about 0.27% held by the top ten. The sequenced sample consisted of CD8+ T cells from PBMCs. The receptors originated from a human donor in good health. CDR3s include the opening cysteine and the closing phenylalanine or tryptophan. The D gene is left open where the match is weak. Clone size is given for some rows only: seen once, a few or many times, or a class if the clone is expanded.

J,D,size,V,CDR3,DNA
TRBJ1-1,-,-,TRBV27,CASSLDGGFVAEAFF,TGTGCCAGCAGTTTAGACGGAGGTTTCGTAGCTGAAGCTTTCTTT
TRBJ1-1,-,-,TRBV6-5,CATWGGTEAFF,TGTGCCACATGGGGGGGCACTGAAGCTTTCTTT
TRBJ1-2,-,-,TRBV27,CASSLLPTPPNYGYTF,TGTGCCAGCAGTCTTCTTCCGACACCTCCTAACTATGGCTACACCTTC
TRBJ2-3,-,-,TRBV11-2,CASLRSHTQYF,TGTGCCAGCCTAAGATCGCATACGCAGTATTTT
TRBJ2-3,-,-,TRBV9,CASSVSGFTDTQYF,TGTGCCAGCAGCGTATCAGGATTCACAGATACGCAGTATTTT
TRBJ2-5,-,once,TRBV29-1,CSVEGREETQYF,TGCAGCGTTGAGGGCAGGGAAGAGACCCAGTACTTC
TRBJ2-3,TRBD2,once,TRBV20-1,CSARELAGVTDTQYF,TGCAGTGCTAGAGAACTAGCGGGAGTAACAGATACGCAGTATTTT
TRBJ1-2,-,-,TRBV30,CAWSPGFPSYGYTF,TGTGCCTGGAGTCCAGGTTTCCCGTCCTATGGCTACACCTTC
TRBJ2-2,TRBD1,-,TRBV30,CAWRGQGMVAGELFF,TGTGCCTGGAGGGGACAGGGGATGGTGGCCGGGGAGCTGTTTTTT
TRBJ1-1,-,-,TRBV5-1,CASSAPGAEAFF,TGCGCCAGCAGCGCCCCGGGGGCGGAGGCTTTCTTT
TRBJ2-7,-,-,TRBV6-1,CASSEYEGVGEQYF,TGTGCCAGCAGTGAATACGAAGGAGTCGGCGAGCAGTACTTC
TRBJ2-3,-,-,TRBV7-3,CASSLAGGSTDTQYF,TGTGCCAGCAGCCTCGCCGGCGGGAGCACAGATACGCAGTATTTT
TRBJ2-3,-,once,TRBV20-1,CSAPLVVGSRKAHQDTQYF,TGCAGTGCGCCTCTAGTTGTCGGGAGTCGAAAGGCCCACCAAGATACGCAGTATTTT
TRBJ1-1,-,-,TRBV10-2,CASSESIGGSRGTEAFF,TGCGCCAGCAGTGAGTCGATAGGAGGGAGCCGTGGTACTGAAGCTTTCTTT
TRBJ1-1,-,-,TRBV6-5,CASSYSAGRTEAFF,TGTGCCAGCAGTTACTCGGCAGGGAGGACTGAAGCTTTCTTT
TRBJ2-7,TRBD1,-,TRBV6-2/TRBV6-3,CASSYMFGQGGRAPYEQYF,TGTGCCAGCAGTTACATGTTTGGACAGGGCGGCCGGGCCCCCTACGAGCAGTACTTC
TRBJ2-3,-,-,TRBV6-5,CASSYHQTERGDTQYF,TGTGCCAGCAGTTACCACCAGACAGAAAGGGGGGATACGCAGTATTTT